This TCR beta chain appears in the sequencing data of a study of siplizumab effects on memory and regulatory T cells. CDR1 and CDR2 from the germline V gene are MNHNS and SASEGT. Trimming removed 5 bases from V and 6 bases from J; junction bases left unmatched: 12. The CDR3 is 15 amino acids. Clones were sequenced by immunoSEQ multiplex PCR, and TCRdb holds only the in-frame ones, with some missing. The data show 90,000 to 120,000 clones, with 80% to 95% seen just once and about 2.4% held by the top ten. The chain carries TRBV6-1 and TRBJ1-2, with TRBD1 matching 7 bases. The source of this sequence is a human donor in good health. Some clones in this sample may be carry-over from other donors' samples. Sequenced sample: CD4+ T cells sorted from blood. This chain's CDR3 is CASSTTPGQRDGYTF. The CDR3 DNA reads as TGTGCCAGCAGTACAACCCCGGGACAGAGGGATGGCTACACCTTC.